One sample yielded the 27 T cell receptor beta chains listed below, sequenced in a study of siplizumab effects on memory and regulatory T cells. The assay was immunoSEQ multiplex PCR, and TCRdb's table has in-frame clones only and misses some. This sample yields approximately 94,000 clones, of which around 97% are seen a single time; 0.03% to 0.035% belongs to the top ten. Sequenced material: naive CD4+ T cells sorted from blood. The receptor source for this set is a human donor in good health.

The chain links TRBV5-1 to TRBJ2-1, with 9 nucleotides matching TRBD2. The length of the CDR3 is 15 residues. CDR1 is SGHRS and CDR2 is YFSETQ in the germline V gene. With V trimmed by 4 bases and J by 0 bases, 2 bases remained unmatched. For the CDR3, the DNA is TGCGCCAGCAGCCCAGCGGGGGGCTCCTACAATGAGCAGTTCTTC. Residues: CASSPAGGSYNEQFF.

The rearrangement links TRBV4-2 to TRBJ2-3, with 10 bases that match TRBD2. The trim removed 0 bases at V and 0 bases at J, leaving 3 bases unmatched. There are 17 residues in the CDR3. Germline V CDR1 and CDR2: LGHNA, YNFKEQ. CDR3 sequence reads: CASSQDMTSGSTDTQYF. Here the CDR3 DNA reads TGTGCCAGCAGCCAAGATATGACTAGCGGGAGCACAGATACGCAGTATTTT.

CDR3: CASSPLPGPGANVLTF. The CDR3 nucleotides are TGTGCCAGCTCACCACTACCAGGGCCTGGGGCCAACGTCCTGACTTTC. The rearrangement links TRBV18 to TRBJ2-6; TRBD1 might be the D (5 bases). CDR3 size: 16 residues. V lost 1 base and J 2 bases, leaving 9 bases between the germline ends. Germline assignment: CDR1 KGHSH and CDR2 LQKENI.

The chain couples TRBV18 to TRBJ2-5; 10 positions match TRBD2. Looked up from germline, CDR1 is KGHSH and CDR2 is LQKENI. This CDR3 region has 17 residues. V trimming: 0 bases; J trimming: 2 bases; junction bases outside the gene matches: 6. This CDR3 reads CASSPPASGGEQETQYF. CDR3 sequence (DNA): TGTGCCAGCTCACCACCTGCTAGCGGGGGCGAGCAAGAGACCCAGTACTTC.

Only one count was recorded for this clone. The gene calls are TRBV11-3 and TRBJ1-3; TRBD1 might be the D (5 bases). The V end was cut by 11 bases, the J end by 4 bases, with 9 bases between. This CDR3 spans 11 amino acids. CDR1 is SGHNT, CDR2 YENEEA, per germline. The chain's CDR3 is CAPRGGNTIYF. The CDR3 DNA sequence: TGTGCCCCCCGGGGCGGAAACACCATATATTTT.

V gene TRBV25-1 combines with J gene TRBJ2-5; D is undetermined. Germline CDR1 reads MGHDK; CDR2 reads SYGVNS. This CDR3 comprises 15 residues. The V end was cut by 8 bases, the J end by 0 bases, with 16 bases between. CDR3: CASPAKGTHQETQYF. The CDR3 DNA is TGTGCCAGCCCAGCTAAGGGAACCCACCAAGAGACCCAGTACTTC.

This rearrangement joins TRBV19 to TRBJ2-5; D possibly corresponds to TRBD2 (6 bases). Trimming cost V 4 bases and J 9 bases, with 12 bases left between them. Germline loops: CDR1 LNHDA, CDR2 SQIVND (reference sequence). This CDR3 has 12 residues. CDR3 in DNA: TGTGCCAGTAGTACGGGGGTGACGGCCCAGTACTTC. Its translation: CASSTGVTAQYF. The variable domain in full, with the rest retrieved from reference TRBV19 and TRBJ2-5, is DGGITQSPKYLFRKEGQNVTLSCEQNLNHDAMYWYRQDPGQGLRLIYYSQIVNDFQKGDIAEGYSVSREKKESFPLTVTSAQKNPTAFYLCASSTGVTAQYFGPGTRLLVL.

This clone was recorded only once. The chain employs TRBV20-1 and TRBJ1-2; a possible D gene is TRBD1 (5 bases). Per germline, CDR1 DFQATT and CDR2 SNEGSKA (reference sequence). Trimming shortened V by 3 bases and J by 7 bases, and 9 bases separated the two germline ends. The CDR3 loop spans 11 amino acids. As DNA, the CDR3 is TGCAGTGCTAGCGACGGGGGTGGCTACACCTTC. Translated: CSASDGGGYTF.

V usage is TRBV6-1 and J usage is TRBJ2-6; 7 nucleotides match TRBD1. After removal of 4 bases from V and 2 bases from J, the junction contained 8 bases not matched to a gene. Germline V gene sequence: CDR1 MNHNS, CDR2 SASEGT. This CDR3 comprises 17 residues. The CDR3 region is CASSAGQWVTGANVLTF. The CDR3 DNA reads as TGTGCCAGCAGTGCGGGACAGTGGGTTACTGGGGCCAACGTCCTGACTTTC.

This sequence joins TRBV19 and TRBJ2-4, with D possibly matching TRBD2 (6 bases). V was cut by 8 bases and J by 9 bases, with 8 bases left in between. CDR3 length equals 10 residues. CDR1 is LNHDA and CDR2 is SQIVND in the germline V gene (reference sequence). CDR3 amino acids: CASSGGIQYF. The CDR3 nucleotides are TGTGCCAGTTCCGGGGGCATTCAGTACTTC.

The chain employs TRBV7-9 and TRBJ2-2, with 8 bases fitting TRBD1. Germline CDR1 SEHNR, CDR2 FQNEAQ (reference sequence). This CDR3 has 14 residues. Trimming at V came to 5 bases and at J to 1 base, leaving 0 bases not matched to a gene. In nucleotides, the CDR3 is TGTGCCAGCAGCGGACAGGGGAACACCGGGGAGCTGTTTTTT. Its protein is CASSGQGNTGELFF.

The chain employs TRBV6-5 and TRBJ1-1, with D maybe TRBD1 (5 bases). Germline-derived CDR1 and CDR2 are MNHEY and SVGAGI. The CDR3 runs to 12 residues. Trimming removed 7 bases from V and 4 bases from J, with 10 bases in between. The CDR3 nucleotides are TGTGCCAGCACCGAAAGGGGCACTGAAGCTTTCTTT. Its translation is CASTERGTEAFF.

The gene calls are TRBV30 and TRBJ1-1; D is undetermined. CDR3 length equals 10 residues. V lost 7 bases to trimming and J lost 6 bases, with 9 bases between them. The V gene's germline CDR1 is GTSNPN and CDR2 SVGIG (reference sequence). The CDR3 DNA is TGTGCCTTTTTGAGGGCTGAAGCTTTCTTT. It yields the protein CAFLRAEAFF.

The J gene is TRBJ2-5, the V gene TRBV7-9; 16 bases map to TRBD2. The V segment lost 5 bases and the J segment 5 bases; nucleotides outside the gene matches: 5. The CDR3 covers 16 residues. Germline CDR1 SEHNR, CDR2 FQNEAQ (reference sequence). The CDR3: CASSPQGLAGGETQYF. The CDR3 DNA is TGTGCCAGCAGCCCCCAGGGACTAGCGGGGGGGGAGACCCAGTACTTC.

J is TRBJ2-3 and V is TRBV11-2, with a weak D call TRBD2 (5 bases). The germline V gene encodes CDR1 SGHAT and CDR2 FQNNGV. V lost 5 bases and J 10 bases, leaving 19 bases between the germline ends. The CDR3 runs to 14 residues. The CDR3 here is CASSQDSGPIAQYF. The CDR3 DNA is TGTGCCAGCAGCCAGGACTCCGGACCTATAGCGCAGTATTTT.

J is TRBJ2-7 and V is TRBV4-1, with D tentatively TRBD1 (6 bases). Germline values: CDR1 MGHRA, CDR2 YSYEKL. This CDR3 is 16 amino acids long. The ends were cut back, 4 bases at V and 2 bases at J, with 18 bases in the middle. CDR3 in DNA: TGCGCCAGCAGCCCGCTTCAGGGACACTCGACCTACGAGCAGTACTTC. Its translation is CASSPLQGHSTYEQYF.

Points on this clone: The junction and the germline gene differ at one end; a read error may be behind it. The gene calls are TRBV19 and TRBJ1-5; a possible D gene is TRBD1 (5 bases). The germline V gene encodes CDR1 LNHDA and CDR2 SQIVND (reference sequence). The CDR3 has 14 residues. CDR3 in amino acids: CANSTARGDQPQHF. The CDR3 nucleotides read TGTGCCAATAGTACGGCTCGGGGGGATCAGCCCCAGCATTTT.

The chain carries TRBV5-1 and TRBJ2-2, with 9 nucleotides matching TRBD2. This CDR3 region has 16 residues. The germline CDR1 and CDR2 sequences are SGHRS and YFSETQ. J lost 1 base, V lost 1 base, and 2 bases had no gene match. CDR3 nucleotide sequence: TGCGCCAGCAGCTTGCGAGCGGGGGGGAACACCGGGGAGCTGTTTTTT. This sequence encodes CASSLRAGGNTGELFF.

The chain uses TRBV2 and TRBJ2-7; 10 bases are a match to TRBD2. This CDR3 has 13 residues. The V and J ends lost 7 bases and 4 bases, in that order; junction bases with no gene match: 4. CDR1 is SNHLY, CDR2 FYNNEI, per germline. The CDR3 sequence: CASNGLADYEQYF. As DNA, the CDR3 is TGTGCCAGCAACGGACTAGCGGATTACGAGCAGTACTTC. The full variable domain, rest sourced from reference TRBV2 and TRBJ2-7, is EPEVTQTPSHQVTQMGQEVILRCVPISNHLYFYWYRQILGQKVEFLVSFYNNEISEKSEIFDDQFSVERPDGSNFTLKIRSTKLEDSAMYFCASNGLADYEQYFGPGTRLTVT.

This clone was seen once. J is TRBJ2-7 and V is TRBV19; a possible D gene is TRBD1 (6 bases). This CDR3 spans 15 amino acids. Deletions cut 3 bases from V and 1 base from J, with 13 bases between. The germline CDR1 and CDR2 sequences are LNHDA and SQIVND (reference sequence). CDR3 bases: TGTGCCAGTAGTATGGTCGGACAGCCGTCCTACGAGCAGTACTTC. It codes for CASSMVGQPSYEQYF.

The DNA for the CDR3 is TGTGCTAGTGGTTTGGGGAAACAGGGGAATGAAAAACTGTTTTTT. The encoded protein is CASGLGKQGNEKLFF. The chain has TRBV12-5 and TRBJ1-4; 7 bases agree with TRBD1. The CDR3 consists of 15 residues. Germline lookup yields CDR1 LGHNT and CDR2 FRNRAP. Trimming at V came to 1 base and at J to 5 bases, leaving 4 bases not matched to a gene. The full variable domain, rest sourced from reference TRBV12-5 and TRBJ1-4, is DARVTQTPRHKVTEMGQEVTMRCQPILGHNTVFWYRQTMMQGLELLAYFRNRAPLDDSGMPKDRFSAEMPDATLATLKIQPSEPRDSAVYFCASGLGKQGNEKLFFGSGTQLSVL.

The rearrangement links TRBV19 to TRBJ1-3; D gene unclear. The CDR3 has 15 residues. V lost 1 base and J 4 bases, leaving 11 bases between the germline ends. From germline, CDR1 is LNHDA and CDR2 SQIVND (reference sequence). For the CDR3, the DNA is TGTGCCAGTAGTATAGCTCAGCCTCTCGGAAACACCATATATTTT. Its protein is CASSIAQPLGNTIYF.

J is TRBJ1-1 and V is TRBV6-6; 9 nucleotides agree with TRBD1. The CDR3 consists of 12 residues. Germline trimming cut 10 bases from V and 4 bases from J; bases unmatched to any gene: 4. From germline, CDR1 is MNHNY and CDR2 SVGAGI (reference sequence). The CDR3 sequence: CAIGQGPTEAFF. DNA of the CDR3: TGTGCCATCGGACAGGGGCCCACTGAAGCTTTCTTT.

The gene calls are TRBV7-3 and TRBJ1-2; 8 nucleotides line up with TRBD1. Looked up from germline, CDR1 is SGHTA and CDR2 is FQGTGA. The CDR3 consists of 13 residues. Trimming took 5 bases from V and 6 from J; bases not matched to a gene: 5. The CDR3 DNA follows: TGTGCCAGCAGCAGACAGGGGACTGATGGCTACACCTTC. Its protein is CASSRQGTDGYTF. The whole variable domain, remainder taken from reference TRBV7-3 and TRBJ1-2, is GAGVSQTPSNKVTEKGKYVELRCDPISGHTALYWYRQSLGQGPEFLIYFQGTGAADDSGLPNDRFFAVRPEGSVSTLKIQRTERGDSAVYLCASSRQGTDGYTFGSGTRLTVV.

CDR3 loop: CASATVPSGTAPYEQYF. The CDR3 bases are TGTGCCAGCGCTACGGTACCTTCCGGGACAGCTCCCTACGAGCAGTACTTC. The chain carries TRBV11-2 and TRBJ2-7; TRBD1 agrees at 7 bases. Germline values: CDR1 SGHAT, CDR2 FQNNGV. The CDR3 has 17 amino acids. The V and J ends lost 8 bases and 2 bases, in that order; junction bases with no gene match: 18.

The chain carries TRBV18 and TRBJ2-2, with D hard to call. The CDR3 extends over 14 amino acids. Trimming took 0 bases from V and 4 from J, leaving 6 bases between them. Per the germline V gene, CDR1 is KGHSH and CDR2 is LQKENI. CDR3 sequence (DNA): TGTGCCAGCTCACCACCAGGGTTCACCGGGGAGCTGTTTTTT. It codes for CASSPPGFTGELFF.

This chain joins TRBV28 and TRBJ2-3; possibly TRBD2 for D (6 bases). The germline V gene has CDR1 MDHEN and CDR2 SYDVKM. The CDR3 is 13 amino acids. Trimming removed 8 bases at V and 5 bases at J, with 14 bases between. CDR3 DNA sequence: TGTGCCAGCGAGGCTAGCGCGAGAGATACGCAGTATTTT. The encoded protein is CASEASARDTQYF.